The present T cell receptor beta chain was sequenced within a study of cytotoxic CD8 clonotypes in ibrutinib-treated CLL. Turning to the study itself: An average of approximately 260,000 productive templates and roughly 94,000 productive rearrangements was obtained per sample. General study results and limits: Clonality measured at baseline exceeded age-matched healthy donors, tracking circulating CD8+ T-cell counts. The clonality went up when patients responded to ibrutinib and dropped back toward baseline at progression. Public clonotypes, an uncommon group, contracted or remained stable on treatment.

V was clipped by 4 bases and J by 5 bases; unmatched bases: 5. Germline assignment: CDR1 MDHEN and CDR2 SYDVKM. This CDR3 is 15 amino acids long. As to this clone: What it binds is unknown.

The data were produced by immunoSEQ multiplex PCR, yet TCRdb's version contains in-frame clones alone and is incomplete. This table holds around 140,000 clones, 77% found once. The chain employs TRBV28 and TRBJ1-4; 9 bases are shared with TRBD1. Sequences were derived from PBMCs, sampled after 12 months of ibrutinib treatment. The TCR originated in a human donor with chronic lymphocytic leukemia. The CDR3 coding sequence is TGTGCCAGCAGTTACGGGGACAGGGAGAATGAAAAACTGTTTTTT. Amino acid sequence: CASSYGDRENEKLFF.